Listed below are T cell receptor beta chains from one sample, sequenced in a study of blood T cell repertoires in COVID-19. Libraries were prepared by immunoSEQ multiplex PCR; TCRdb keeps only in-frame clonotypes and omits some of them. The profile shows 150,000 to 200,000 clones, about four fifths of them singletons. Material: peripheral blood. The receptor source for this set is a woman older than 75 with active or convalescent COVID-19. Both conserved end residues are part of each CDR3. The order of the fields is V gene, D gene, J gene, clone size, CDR3 protein, CDR3 DNA. The D gene is left open where the match is weak. Not every row has a clone size; where given, it reads once, few, many or a size class.

V: TRBV4-1
D: TRBD1
J: TRBJ1-5
size: NA
CDR3: CASSQDQQGLGPQHF
DNA: TGCGCCAGCAGCCAGGATCAACAGGGGTTAGGGCCCCAGCATTTT

V: TRBV7-9
D: TRBD2
J: TRBJ2-1
size: NA
CDR3: CASSLVAGVYNEQFF
DNA: TGTGCCAGCAGCTTAGTAGCGGGAGTTTACAATGAGCAGTTCTTC

V: TRBV28
D: NA
J: TRBJ1-2
size: NA
CDR3: CASSFGNYGYTF
DNA: TGTGCCAGCAGTTTTGGCAACTATGGCTACACCTTC

V: TRBV24-1
D: TRBD1
J: TRBJ1-2
size: NA
CDR3: CATSDSRQGAYGYTF
DNA: TGTGCCACCAGTGATTCACGACAGGGGGCCTATGGCTACACCTTC

V: TRBV5-1
D: NA
J: TRBJ1-2
size: NA
CDR3: CASSLGDTSNYGYTF
DNA: TGCGCCAGCAGCTTGGGGGACACCTCTAACTATGGCTACACCTTC

V: TRBV24-1
D: TRBD2
J: TRBJ2-1
size: NA
CDR3: CATSDFGGSSYNEQFF
DNA: TGTGCCACCAGTGATTTCGGCGGGAGCTCCTACAATGAGCAGTTCTTC

V: TRBV18
D: NA
J: TRBJ1-2
size: NA
CDR3: CASSPPAGTNYGYTF
DNA: TGTGCCAGCTCACCACCTGCAGGGACTAACTATGGCTACACCTTC

V: TRBV4-1
D: NA
J: TRBJ1-5
size: NA
CDR3: CASSLFSTYSNQPQHF
DNA: TGCGCCAGCAGCCTATTCTCTACCTATAGCAATCAGCCCCAGCATTTT

V: TRBV7-6
D: TRBD1
J: TRBJ2-1
size: NA
CDR3: CASSLDPTGGQFF
DNA: TGTGCCAGCAGCTTAGACCCGACAGGGGGTCAGTTCTTC

V: TRBV18
D: TRBD1
J: TRBJ1-1
size: NA
CDR3: CASSPIQGANTEAFF
DNA: TGTGCCAGCTCACCGATACAGGGGGCGAACACTGAAGCTTTCTTT

V: TRBV15
D: TRBD1
J: TRBJ1-1
size: NA
CDR3: CATSRDRWYALTGGNTEAFF
DNA: TGTGCCACCAGCAGAGATCGTTGGTACGCCCTGACAGGGGGCAACACTGAAGCTTTCTTT

V: TRBV11-2
D: TRBD2
J: TRBJ2-5
size: NA
CDR3: CASSLDTGGETQYF
DNA: TGTGCCAGCAGCTTGGATACGGGGGGAGAGACCCAGTACTTC

V: TRBV5-1
D: TRBD2
J: TRBJ2-3
size: NA
CDR3: CASSYPTSASTDTQYF
DNA: TGCGCCAGCAGCTACCCCACTAGCGCGAGCACAGATACGCAGTATTTT

V: TRBV19
D: NA
J: TRBJ1-5
size: few
CDR3: CASSNPGWSNQPQHF
DNA: TGTGCCAGTAGTAACCCGGGGTGGAGCAATCAGCCCCAGCATTTT

V: TRBV12-3/TRBV12-4
D: NA
J: TRBJ1-2
size: NA
CDR3: CASSFRQSYGYTF
DNA: TGTGCCAGCAGTTTCAGGCAGTCCTATGGCTACACCTTC

V: TRBV6-1
D: TRBD1
J: TRBJ2-7
size: NA
CDR3: CASSETGFYEQYF
DNA: TGTGCCAGCAGTGAGACAGGGTTCTACGAGCAGTACTTC

V: TRBV6-6
D: TRBD1
J: TRBJ1-1
size: NA
CDR3: CASSPRQGGTEAFF
DNA: TGTGCCAGCAGCCCCCGACAGGGGGGTACTGAAGCTTTCTTT

V: TRBV3-1/TRBV3-2
D: TRBD1
J: TRBJ1-1
size: medium-sized
CDR3: CASSQGQGATEAFF
DNA: TGTGCCAGCAGCCAAGGGCAGGGGGCGACTGAAGCTTTCTTT